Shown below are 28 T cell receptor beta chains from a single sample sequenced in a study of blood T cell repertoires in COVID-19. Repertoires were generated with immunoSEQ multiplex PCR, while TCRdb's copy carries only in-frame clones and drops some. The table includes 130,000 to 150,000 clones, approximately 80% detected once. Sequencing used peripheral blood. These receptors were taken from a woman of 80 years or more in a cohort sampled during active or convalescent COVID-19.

The CDR3 loop is CAWSANEKLFF. The DNA of the CDR3 is TGTGCCTGGAGTGCGAATGAAAAACTGTTTTTT. The chain employs TRBV30 and TRBJ1-4; D call uncertain. This CDR3 has 11 amino acids. Germline V lookup: CDR1 GTSNPN, CDR2 SVGIG (reference sequence). V lost 1 base and J 5 bases, leaving 2 bases between the germline ends.

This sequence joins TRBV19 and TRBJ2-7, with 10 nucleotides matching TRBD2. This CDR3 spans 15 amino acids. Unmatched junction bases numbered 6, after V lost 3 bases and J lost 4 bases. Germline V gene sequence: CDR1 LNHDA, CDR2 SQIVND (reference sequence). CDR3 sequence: CASSMAGTSAYEQYF. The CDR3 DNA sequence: TGTGCCAGTAGTATGGCGGGGACTAGCGCGTACGAGCAGTACTTC.

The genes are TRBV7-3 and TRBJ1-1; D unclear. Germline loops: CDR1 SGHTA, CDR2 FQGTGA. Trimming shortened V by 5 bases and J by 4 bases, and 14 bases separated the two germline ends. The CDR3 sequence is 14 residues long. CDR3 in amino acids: CASSPRGGLTEAFF. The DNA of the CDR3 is TGTGCCAGCAGCCCGCGGGGAGGCCTCACTGAAGCTTTCTTT. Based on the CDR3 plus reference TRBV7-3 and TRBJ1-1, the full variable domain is GAGVSQTPSNKVTEKGKYVELRCDPISGHTALYWYRQSLGQGPEFLIYFQGTGAADDSGLPNDRFFAVRPEGSVSTLKIQRTERGDSAVYLCASSPRGGLTEAFFGQGTRLTVV.

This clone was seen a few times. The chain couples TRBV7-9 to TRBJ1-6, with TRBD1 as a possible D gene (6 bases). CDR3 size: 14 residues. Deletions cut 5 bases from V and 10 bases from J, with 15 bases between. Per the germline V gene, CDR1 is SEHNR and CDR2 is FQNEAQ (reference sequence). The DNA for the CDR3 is TGTGCCAGCAGCAAACAGGGTATTAGATCACCCCTCCACTTT. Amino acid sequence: CASSKQGIRSPLHF.

The CDR3 reads CASSIPPLSDEQFF. In DNA form, the CDR3 reads TGTGCCAGTAGTATACCCCCCCTCTCGGATGAGCAGTTCTTC. The rearrangement links TRBV19 to TRBJ2-1; no firm D call. The germline V gene encodes CDR1 LNHDA and CDR2 SQIVND (reference sequence). The CDR3 covers 14 residues. V lost 2 bases and J lost 8, with 13 bases in between.

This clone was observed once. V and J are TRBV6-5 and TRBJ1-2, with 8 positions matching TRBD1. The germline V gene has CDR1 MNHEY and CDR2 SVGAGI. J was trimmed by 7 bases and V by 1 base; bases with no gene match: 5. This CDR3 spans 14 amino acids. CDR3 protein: CASSYYRGDGGYTF. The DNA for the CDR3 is TGTGCCAGCAGTTACTACAGGGGGGACGGTGGCTACACCTTC.

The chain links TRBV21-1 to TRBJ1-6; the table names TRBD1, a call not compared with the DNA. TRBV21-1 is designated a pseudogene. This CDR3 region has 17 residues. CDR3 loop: CASSNPHMTGGDSPLHF. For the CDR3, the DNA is TGTGCCAGCAGCAATCCCCATATGACAGGGGGGGATTCACCCCTCCACTTT.

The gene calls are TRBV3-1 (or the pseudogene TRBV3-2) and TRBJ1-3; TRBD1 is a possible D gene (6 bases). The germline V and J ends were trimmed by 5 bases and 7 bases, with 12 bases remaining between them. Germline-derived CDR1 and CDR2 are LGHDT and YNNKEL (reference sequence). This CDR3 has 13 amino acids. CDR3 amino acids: CASSVRGGNTIYF. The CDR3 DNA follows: TGTGCCAGCAGCGTCAGGGGTGGGAACACCATATATTTT.

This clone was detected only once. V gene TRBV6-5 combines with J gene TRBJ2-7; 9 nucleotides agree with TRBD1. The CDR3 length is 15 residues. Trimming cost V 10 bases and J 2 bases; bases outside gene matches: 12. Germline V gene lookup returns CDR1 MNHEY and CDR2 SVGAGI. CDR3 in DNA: TGTGCCATCCTCCCGTGGGGGACAGGGCCCTACGAGCAGTACTTC. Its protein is CAILPWGTGPYEQYF.

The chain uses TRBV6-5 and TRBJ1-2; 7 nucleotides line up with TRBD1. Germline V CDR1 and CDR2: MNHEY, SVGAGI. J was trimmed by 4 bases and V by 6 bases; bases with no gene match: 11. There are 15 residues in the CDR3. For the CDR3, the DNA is TGTGCCAGCAGCCGACAGGGTGGTGCCCTCTATGGCTACACCTTC. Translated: CASSRQGGALYGYTF.

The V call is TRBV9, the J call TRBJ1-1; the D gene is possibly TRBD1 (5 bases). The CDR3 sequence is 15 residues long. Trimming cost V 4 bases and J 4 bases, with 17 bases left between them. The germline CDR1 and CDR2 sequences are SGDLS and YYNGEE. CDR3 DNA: TGTGCCAGCAGCCCACACTGGCGGGGCGGCACTGAAGCTTTCTTT. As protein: CASSPHWRGGTEAFF.

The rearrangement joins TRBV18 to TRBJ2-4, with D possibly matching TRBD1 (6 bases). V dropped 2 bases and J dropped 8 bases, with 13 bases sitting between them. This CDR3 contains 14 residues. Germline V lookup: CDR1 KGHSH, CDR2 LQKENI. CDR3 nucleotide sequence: TGTGCCAGCTCACCAAGAACAGGGACGGACATTCAGTACTTC. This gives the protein CASSPRTGTDIQYF.

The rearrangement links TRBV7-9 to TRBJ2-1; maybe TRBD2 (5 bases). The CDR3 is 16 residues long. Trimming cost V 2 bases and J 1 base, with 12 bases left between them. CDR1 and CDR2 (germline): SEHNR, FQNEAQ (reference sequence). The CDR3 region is CASSLFQTGSYNEQFF. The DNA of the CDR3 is TGTGCCAGCAGCTTATTTCAGACGGGGTCCTACAATGAGCAGTTCTTC.

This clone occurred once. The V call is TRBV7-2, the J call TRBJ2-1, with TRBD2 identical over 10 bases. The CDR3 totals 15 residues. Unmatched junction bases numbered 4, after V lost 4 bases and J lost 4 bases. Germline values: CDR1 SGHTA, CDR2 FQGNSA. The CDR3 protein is CASSSTSGVYNEQFF. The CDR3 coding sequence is TGTGCCAGCAGCTCTACTAGCGGGGTATACAATGAGCAGTTCTTC. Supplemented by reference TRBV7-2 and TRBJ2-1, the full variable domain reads GAGVSQSPSNKVTEKGKDVELRCDPISGHTALYWYRQSLGQGLEFLIYFQGNSAPDKSGLPSDRFSAERTGGSVSTLTIQRTQQEDSAVYLCASSSTSGVYNEQFFGPGTRLTVL.

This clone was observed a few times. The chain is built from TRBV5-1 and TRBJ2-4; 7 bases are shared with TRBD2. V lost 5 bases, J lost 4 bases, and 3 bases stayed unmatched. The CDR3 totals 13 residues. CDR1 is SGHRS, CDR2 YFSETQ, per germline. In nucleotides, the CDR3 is TGCGCCAGCAGGGGGGAGGGGAAAAACATTCAGTACTTC. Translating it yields CASRGEGKNIQYF.

The CDR3 sequence is CASRGQGRPEGYTF. The CDR3 DNA follows: TGTGCCAGCAGGGGACAGGGGCGCCCTGAGGGCTACACCTTC. The chain joins TRBV6-5 to TRBJ1-2, with 10 bases that match TRBD1. This CDR3 has 14 residues. The junction had 9 bases not matched to a gene; V was cut back by 6 bases and J by 8 bases. Germline assignment: CDR1 MNHEY and CDR2 SVGAGI.

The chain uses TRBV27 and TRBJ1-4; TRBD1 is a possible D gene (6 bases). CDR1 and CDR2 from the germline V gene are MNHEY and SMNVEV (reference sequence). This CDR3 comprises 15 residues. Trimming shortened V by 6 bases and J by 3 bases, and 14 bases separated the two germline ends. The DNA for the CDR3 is TGTGCCAGCAGGGGAGGGGGGACGCCTAATGAAAAACTGTTTTTT. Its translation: CASRGGGTPNEKLFF.

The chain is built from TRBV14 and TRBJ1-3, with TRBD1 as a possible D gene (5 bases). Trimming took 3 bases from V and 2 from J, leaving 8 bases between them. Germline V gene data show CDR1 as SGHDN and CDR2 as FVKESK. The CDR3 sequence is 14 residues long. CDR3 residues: CASSHRVTGNTIYF. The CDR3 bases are TGTGCCAGCAGCCACAGGGTGACTGGAAACACCATATATTTT.

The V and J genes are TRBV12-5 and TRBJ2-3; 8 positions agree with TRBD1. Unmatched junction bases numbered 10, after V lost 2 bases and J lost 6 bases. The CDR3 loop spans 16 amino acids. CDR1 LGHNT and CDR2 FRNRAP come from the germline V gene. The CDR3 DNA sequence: TGTGCTAGTGGTTTGCTGGCAGGGGGCGTTCGGGATACGCAGTATTTT. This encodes CASGLLAGGVRDTQYF.

Here the CDR3 reads CASSLGDIRTEAFF. CDR3 DNA sequence: TGTGCCAGCAGCTTGGGGGACATTCGGACTGAAGCTTTCTTT. This chain links TRBV7-2 with TRBJ1-1; possibly TRBD1 for D (6 bases). The CDR3 runs to 14 residues. Germline lookup yields CDR1 SGHTA and CDR2 FQGNSA. V gave up 3 bases and J gave up 5 bases, with 13 bases separating them.

CDR3 in amino acids: CASRPGQGLYNQPQHF. CDR3 bases: TGTGCCAGCAGACCGGGACAGGGGCTTTATAATCAGCCCCAGCATTTT. The rearrangement uses TRBV27 and TRBJ1-5; 10 bases are shared with TRBD1. Germline CDR1 MNHEY, CDR2 SMNVEV (reference sequence). There are 16 residues in the CDR3. J was trimmed by 4 bases and V by 6 bases; bases with no gene match: 9.

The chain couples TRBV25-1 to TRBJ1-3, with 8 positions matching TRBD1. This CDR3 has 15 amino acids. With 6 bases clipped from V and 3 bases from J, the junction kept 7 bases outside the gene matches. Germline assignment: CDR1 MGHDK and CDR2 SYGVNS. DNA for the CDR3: TGTGCCAGCAGGGCTACAGGGGGTCTTGGAAACACCATATATTTT. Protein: CASRATGGLGNTIYF.

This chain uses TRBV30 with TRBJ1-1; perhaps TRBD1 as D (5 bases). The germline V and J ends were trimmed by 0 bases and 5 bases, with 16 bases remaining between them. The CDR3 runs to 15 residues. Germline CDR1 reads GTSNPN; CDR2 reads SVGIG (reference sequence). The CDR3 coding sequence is TGTGCCTGGAGTGTTAGTTTAGCAGGGTGGACTGAAGCTTTCTTT. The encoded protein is CAWSVSLAGWTEAFF.

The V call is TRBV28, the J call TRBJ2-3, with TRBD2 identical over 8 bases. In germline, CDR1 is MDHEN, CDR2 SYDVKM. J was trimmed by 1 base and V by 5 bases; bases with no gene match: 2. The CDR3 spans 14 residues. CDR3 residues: CASSTSGRTDTQYF. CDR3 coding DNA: TGTGCCAGCAGTACTAGCGGACGCACAGATACGCAGTATTTT.

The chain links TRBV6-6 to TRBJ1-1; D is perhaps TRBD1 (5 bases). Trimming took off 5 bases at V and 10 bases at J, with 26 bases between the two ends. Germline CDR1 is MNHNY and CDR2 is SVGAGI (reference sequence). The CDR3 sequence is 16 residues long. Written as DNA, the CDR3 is TGTGCCAGCAGTCCAACCGGAGGGGAAGGTACGATCCGAGCTTTCTTT. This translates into CASSPTGGEGTIRAFF.

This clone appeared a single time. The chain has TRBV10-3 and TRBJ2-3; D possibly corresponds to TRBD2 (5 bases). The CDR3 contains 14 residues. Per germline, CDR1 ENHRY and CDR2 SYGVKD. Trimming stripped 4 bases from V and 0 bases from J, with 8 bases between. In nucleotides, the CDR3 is TGTGCCATCAGTGTAAGCGGAAGCACAGATACGCAGTATTTT. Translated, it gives CAISVSGSTDTQYF.

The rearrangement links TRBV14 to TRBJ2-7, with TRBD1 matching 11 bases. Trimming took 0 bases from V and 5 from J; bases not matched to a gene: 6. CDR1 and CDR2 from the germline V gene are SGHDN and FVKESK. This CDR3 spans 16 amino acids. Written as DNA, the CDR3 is TGTGCCAGCAGCCAAGATAGGACAGGGGGCAGCGACGAGCAGTACTTC. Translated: CASSQDRTGGSDEQYF. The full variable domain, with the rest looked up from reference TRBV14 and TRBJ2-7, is EAGVTQFPSHSVIEKGQTVTLRCDPISGHDNLYWYRRVMGKEIKFLLHFVKESKQDESGMPNNRFLAERTGGTYSTLKVQPAELEDSGVYFCASSQDRTGGSDEQYFGPGTRLTVT.

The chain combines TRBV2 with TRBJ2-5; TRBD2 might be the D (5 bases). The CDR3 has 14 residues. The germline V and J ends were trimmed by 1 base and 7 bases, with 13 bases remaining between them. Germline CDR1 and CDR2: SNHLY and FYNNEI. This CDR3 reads CASSEGNHRGTQYF. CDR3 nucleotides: TGTGCCAGCAGTGAAGGGAACCATCGGGGGACCCAGTACTTC.